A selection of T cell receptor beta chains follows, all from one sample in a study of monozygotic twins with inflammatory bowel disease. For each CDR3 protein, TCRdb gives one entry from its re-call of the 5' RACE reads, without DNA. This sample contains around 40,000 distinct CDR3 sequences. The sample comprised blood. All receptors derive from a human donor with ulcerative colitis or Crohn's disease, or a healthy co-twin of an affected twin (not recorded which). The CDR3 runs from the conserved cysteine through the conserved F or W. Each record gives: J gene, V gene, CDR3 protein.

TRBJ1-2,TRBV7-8,CASSLGGEGAYGYTF
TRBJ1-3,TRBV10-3,CAIMTGGSGNTIYF
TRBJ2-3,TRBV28,CASSFGSGATDTQYF
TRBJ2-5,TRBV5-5,CASSRLTGAGETQYF
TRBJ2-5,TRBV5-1,CASSYTADIQETQYF
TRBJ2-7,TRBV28,CASSSTRAGPPLYEQYF
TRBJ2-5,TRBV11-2,CASSTIEWAQYF
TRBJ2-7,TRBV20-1,CSANPTVYEQYF
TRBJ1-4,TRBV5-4,CASSLRGDEKLFF
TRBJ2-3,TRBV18,CASSRADTDTQYF
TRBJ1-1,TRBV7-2,CASSLATEAFF
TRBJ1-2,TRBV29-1,CSAAPDRVHTF
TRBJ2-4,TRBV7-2,CASSLGDLAKNIQYF
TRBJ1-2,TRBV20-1,CSASLPDGYGYTF
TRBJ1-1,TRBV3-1,CASSQERNTEAFF
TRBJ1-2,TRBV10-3,CAISESLAESTTIF
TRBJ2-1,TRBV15,CATSRPLHEQFF
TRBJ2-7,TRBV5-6,CASSKAGPPGGQYF
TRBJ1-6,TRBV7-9,CASSLAGGGNNSPLHF
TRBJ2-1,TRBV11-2,CASRRTGSSYNEQFF
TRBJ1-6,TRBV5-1,CASSLGLGQGNSPLHF
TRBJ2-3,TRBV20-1,CSARLAGGGATDTQYF
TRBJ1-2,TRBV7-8,CASSLSPVSYANYGYTF
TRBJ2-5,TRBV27,CASSERQGRGETQYF